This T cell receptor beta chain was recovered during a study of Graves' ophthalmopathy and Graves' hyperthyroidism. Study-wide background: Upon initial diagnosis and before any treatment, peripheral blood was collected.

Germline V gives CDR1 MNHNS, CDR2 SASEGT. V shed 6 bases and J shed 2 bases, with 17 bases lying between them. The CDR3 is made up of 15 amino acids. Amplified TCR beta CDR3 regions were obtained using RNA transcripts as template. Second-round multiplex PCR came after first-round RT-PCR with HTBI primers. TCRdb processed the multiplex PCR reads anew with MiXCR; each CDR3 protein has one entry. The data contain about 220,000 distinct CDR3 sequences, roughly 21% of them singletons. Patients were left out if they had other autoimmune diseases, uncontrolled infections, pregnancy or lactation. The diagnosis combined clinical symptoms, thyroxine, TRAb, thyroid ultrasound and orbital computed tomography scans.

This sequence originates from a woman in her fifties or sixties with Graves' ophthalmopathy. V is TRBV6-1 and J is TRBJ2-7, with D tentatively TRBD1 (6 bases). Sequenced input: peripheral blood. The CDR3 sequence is CASSRGTTDAYEQYF. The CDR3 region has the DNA TGTGCCAGCAGCAGGGGTACGACAGATGCCTACGAGCAGTACTTC.